These 28 T cell receptor beta chains were all obtained from the same sample, sequenced in a study of CD8 T cells in Susac syndrome. With random hexamers, roughly 0.45 to 1 ug RNA was reverse transcribed. Using its own MiXCR run on the immunoSEQ multiplex PCR reads, TCRdb lists one record per CDR3 protein. The data hold 170,000 or so distinct CDR3 sequences, with roughly 94% observed a single time. Sequenced sample: CD4+ T cells from PBMCs. These receptors came from a human donor with Susac syndrome.

The chain recombines TRBV30 with TRBJ1-3; D call uncertain. The V end lost 1 base, the J end lost 4 bases, and 5 bases lay between the germline ends. The CDR3 is 12 amino acids. Germline V CDR1 and CDR2: GTSNPN, SVGIG (reference sequence). CDR3 nucleotides: TGTGCCTGGAGTGAACAGGGAAACACCATATATTTT. Translation: CAWSEQGNTIYF.

The V and J genes are TRBV20-1 and TRBJ1-2, with D uncertain. This CDR3 contains 14 residues. V shed 1 base and J shed 3 bases, with 12 bases lying between them. In germline, CDR1 is DFQATT, CDR2 SNEGSKA (reference sequence). CDR3 loop: CSARGTAGDYGYTF. In nucleotides, the CDR3 is TGCAGTGCTAGAGGGACGGCGGGCGACTATGGCTACACCTTC.

CDR3 DNA sequence: TGTGCCAGCAGTGTCGACGCGCCGCTGAACACCGGGGAGCTGTTTTTT. It specifies CASSVDAPLNTGELFF. The V gene is TRBV6-1, the J gene TRBJ2-2; no clear D gene. Between the trimmed V and J ends, which lost 4 bases and 1 base, there was a span of 13 bases. This CDR3 comprises 16 residues. CDR1 MNHNS and CDR2 SASEGT come from the germline V gene.

This chain links TRBV20-1 with TRBJ1-5; D is unresolved. The CDR3 loop spans 15 amino acids. In germline, CDR1 is DFQATT, CDR2 SNEGSKA (reference sequence). V was trimmed by 0 bases and J by 1 base, leaving 10 bases between them. CDR3 bases: TGCAGTGCTAGAGACAGGAGGAACAGCAATCAGCCCCAGCATTTT. Protein product: CSARDRRNSNQPQHF.

This sequence joins TRBV9 and TRBJ2-3; 9 bases match TRBD2. Per germline, CDR1 SGDLS and CDR2 YYNGEE. V trimming: 4 bases; J trimming: 2 bases; junction bases outside the gene matches: 5. This CDR3 has 15 residues. CDR3 nucleotide sequence: TGTGCCAGCAGCCCTTGGACTAGCGCCACAGATACGCAGTATTTT. It translates to CASSPWTSATDTQYF.

V is TRBV27 and J is TRBJ1-3; D gene uncertain. The CDR3 sequence is 14 residues long. The germline gives CDR1 MNHEY, CDR2 SMNVEV (reference sequence). Trimming removed 5 bases from V and 3 bases from J, with 11 bases in between. CDR3 region: CASSQRERGNTIYF. CDR3 coding DNA: TGTGCCAGCAGTCAAAGGGAACGTGGAAACACCATATATTTT.

This clonotype turned up a few times. The chain links TRBV11-2 to TRBJ2-5; D gene unclear. Trimming took off 3 bases at V and 5 bases at J, with 13 bases between the two ends. Per the germline V gene, CDR1 is SGHAT and CDR2 is FQNNGV. This CDR3 is built from 14 residues. CDR3 residues: CASSLVLADETQYF. The CDR3 DNA reads TGTGCCAGCAGCTTGGTCTTAGCCGACGAGACCCAGTACTTC.

The chain combines TRBV7-9 with TRBJ1-2; maybe TRBD1 (5 bases). Germline V gives CDR1 SEHNR, CDR2 FQNEAQ (reference sequence). The CDR3 runs to 13 residues. Trimming took 3 bases from V and 3 from J, leaving 8 bases between them. CDR3 coding DNA: TGTGCCAGCAGCTTGGGGCCGGACTATGGCTACACCTTC. Protein product: CASSLGPDYGYTF.

CDR3 coding DNA: TGTGCCAGCAGCCAAGATATGACCCGGGGCAATCAGCCCCAGCATTTT. It translates to CASSQDMTRGNQPQHF. The V and J genes are TRBV3-1 and TRBJ1-5; no reliable D call. The germline gives CDR1 LGHDT, CDR2 YNNKEL (reference sequence). The ends were cut back, 0 bases at V and 2 bases at J, with 11 bases in the middle. This CDR3 is 16 amino acids long. Full variable domain (outside the CDR3, taken from reference TRBV3-1 and TRBJ1-5): DTAVSQTPKYLVTQMGNDKSIKCEQNLGHDTMYWYKQDSKKFLKIMFSYNNKELIINETVPNRFSPKSPDKAHLNLHINSLELGDSAVYFCASSQDMTRGNQPQHFGDGTRLSIL.

As for this clonotype: The junction shows a germline mismatch at one end, possibly a read error. The V and J genes are TRBV27 and TRBJ1-1; D gene unclear. The CDR3 covers 14 residues. Per germline, CDR1 MNHEY and CDR2 SMNVEV (reference sequence). The CDR3: CASSLAGGRGHASF. The CDR3 nucleotides are TGTGCCAGCAGCCTGGCTGGTGGGCGTGGGCACGCTTCCTTT.

The sample holds one count of this clonotype. The V call is TRBV20-1, the J call TRBJ2-7; 7 bases fit TRBD2. J gave up 3 bases and V 3 bases, and 8 bases lay outside the gene matches. Per germline, CDR1 DFQATT and CDR2 SNEGSKA (reference sequence). The CDR3 is 14 amino acids. Written as DNA, the CDR3 is TGCAGTGCTAGCCCCGGGACTAACTACTACGAGCAGTACTTC. This codes for CSASPGTNYYEQYF.

This chain connects TRBV5-8 to TRBJ1-6; D is uncertain. The ends were cut back, 2 bases at V and 8 bases at J, with 5 bases in the middle. The CDR3 spans 12 residues. Germline CDR1 SGHTS, CDR2 YDEGEE. The CDR3: CASSLPYSPLHF. As DNA, the CDR3 is TGTGCCAGCAGCTTACCCTATTCACCCCTCCACTTT.

The rearrangement links TRBV20-1 to TRBJ1-6; D ambiguous. In germline, CDR1 is DFQATT, CDR2 SNEGSKA (reference sequence). The CDR3 loop spans 14 amino acids. Trimming left V 0 bases short and J 6 bases short, with 9 bases between. The CDR3 DNA reads TGCAGTGCTAGAGACCGGACCACTAATTCACCCCTCCACTTT. As protein: CSARDRTTNSPLHF.

This clonotype was recorded a few times. The chain recombines TRBV2 with TRBJ2-7; D not certain. CDR3 length: 11 residues. Trimming pared 3 bases from V and 2 bases from J, leaving 2 bases between. Germline lookup yields CDR1 SNHLY and CDR2 FYNNEI. The CDR3 here is CASSDPYEQYF. CDR3 nucleotides: TGTGCCAGCAGTGATCCCTACGAGCAGTACTTC.

This chain connects TRBV11-2 to TRBJ2-1; D could derive from TRBD1 or TRBD2 (6 bases each). The CDR3 contains 16 residues. CDR1 SGHAT and CDR2 FQNNGV come from the germline V gene. Deletions cut 5 bases from V and 9 bases from J, with 23 bases between. For the CDR3, the DNA is TGTGCCAGCAGCCCCGAAGGGGGGAGTTCCCCGAGTGAGCAGTTCTTC. This codes for CASSPEGGSSPSEQFF.

The chain employs TRBV27 and TRBJ1-6; no firm D call. CDR3 size: 15 residues. Per the germline V gene, CDR1 is MNHEY and CDR2 is SMNVEV (reference sequence). V lost 2 bases to trimming and J lost 7 bases, with 12 bases between them. The CDR3: CASSLRAYANSPLHF. DNA of the CDR3: TGTGCCAGCAGTTTAAGGGCCTACGCAAATTCACCCCTCCACTTT.

The chain combines TRBV9 with TRBJ2-1; 16 nucleotides match TRBD2. This CDR3 spans 17 amino acids. Unmatched junction bases numbered 6, after V lost 3 bases and J lost 6 bases. Germline V gives CDR1 SGDLS, CDR2 YYNGEE. The CDR3, as DNA: TGTGCCAGCAGCGCCGGGACTAGCGGGAGGGAAGGCAATGAGCAGTTCTTC. It codes for CASSAGTSGREGNEQFF.

This chain connects TRBV5-1 to TRBJ2-7; tentatively, D is TRBD1 (6 bases). With 0 bases removed from V and 2 bases from J, the gap between germline ends came to 12 bases. Germline V gene sequence: CDR1 SGHRS, CDR2 YFSETQ. The CDR3 sequence is 15 residues long. CDR3 nucleotide sequence: TGCGCCAGCAGCTTGGCCCCGGGACACCCCTACGAGCAGTACTTC. Encoded protein: CASSLAPGHPYEQYF.

The chain couples TRBV30 to TRBJ2-1; D gene unclear. Germline V gene lookup returns CDR1 GTSNPN and CDR2 SVGIG (reference sequence). V was trimmed by 0 bases and J by 5 bases, leaving 11 bases between them. The CDR3 runs to 14 residues. The CDR3 DNA reads as TGTGCCTGGAGTGTAACGGTCGGAGACAATGAGCAGTTCTTC. This encodes CAWSVTVGDNEQFF.

V usage is TRBV28 and J usage is TRBJ1-2; 8 bases are shared with TRBD1. J lost 5 bases, V lost 5 bases, and 1 base had no gene match. Germline CDR1 reads MDHEN; CDR2 reads SYDVKM. CDR3 length: 12 residues. CDR3 DNA: TGTGCCAGCAGTCGACAGGGGTATGGCTACACCTTC. Its protein product is CASSRQGYGYTF.

The rearrangement links TRBV19 to TRBJ1-5, with D unresolved. This CDR3 region has 15 residues. The ends were cut back, 5 bases at V and 2 bases at J, with 13 bases in the middle. In germline, CDR1 is LNHDA, CDR2 SQIVND (reference sequence). The CDR3, as DNA: TGTGCCAGTAGTTCCCTGGGTGGGGGCAATCAGCCCCAGCATTTT. Its protein product is CASSSLGGGNQPQHF.

The chain has TRBV30 and TRBJ2-3; a weak D match, TRBD2 (5 bases). The germline V gene has CDR1 GTSNPN and CDR2 SVGIG (reference sequence). The CDR3 consists of 16 residues. V was shortened by 0 bases and J by 6 bases, with 19 bases between the two germline ends. The CDR3 region is CAWSVLVTGRGDTQYF. CDR3 nucleotides: TGTGCCTGGAGTGTACTGGTTACGGGGAGAGGGGATACGCAGTATTTT.

J is TRBJ2-2 and V is TRBV19; maybe TRBD2 (5 bases). The CDR3 consists of 14 residues. Trimming took off 4 bases at V and 3 bases at J, with 9 bases between the two ends. Looked up from germline, CDR1 is LNHDA and CDR2 is SQIVND (reference sequence). This chain's CDR3 is CASSKTIYTGELFF. The CDR3 coding sequence is TGTGCCAGTAGTAAGACTATATACACCGGGGAGCTGTTTTTT.

This clonotype came up once. This chain's CDR3 is CASGWNSGRRGDTQYF. For the CDR3, the DNA is TGTGCCAGCGGCTGGAATAGCGGGAGGCGTGGAGATACGCAGTATTTT. The chain uses TRBV7-9 and TRBJ2-3, with TRBD2 identical over 10 bases. V lost 8 bases, J lost 5 bases, and 13 bases stayed unmatched. The CDR3 sequence is 16 residues long. Germline lookup yields CDR1 SEHNR and CDR2 FQNEAQ (reference sequence).

The rearrangement uses TRBV2 and TRBJ1-2, with 7 bases aligning to TRBD1. V lost 5 bases, J lost 2 bases, and 5 bases stayed unmatched. The CDR3 runs 14 residues. Germline V lookup: CDR1 SNHLY, CDR2 FYNNEI. The CDR3 sequence is CASSLYRGNYGYTF. DNA for the CDR3: TGTGCCAGCAGTTTATACAGGGGAAACTATGGCTACACCTTC.

The CDR3 loop reads CASSHLPTPLGANEQFF. CDR3 in DNA: TGTGCCAGCAGCCATCTTCCGACTCCGTTAGGGGCCAATGAGCAGTTCTTC. The chain has TRBV3-1 and TRBJ2-1, with a tentative D call TRBD1 (5 bases). The V gene lost 3 bases and the J gene lost 6 bases, with 21 bases spanning the gap. Germline loops: CDR1 LGHDT, CDR2 YNNKEL (reference sequence). This CDR3 is built from 17 residues.

This chain joins TRBV7-2 and TRBJ2-5, with D perhaps TRBD1 or TRBD2 (6 bases each). Trimming removed 0 bases at V and 2 bases at J, with 16 bases between. Germline V gene data show CDR1 as SGHTA and CDR2 as FQGNSA. CDR3 length equals 17 residues. The CDR3 nucleotides are TGTGCCAGCAGCTTAGCCTCGGTCTGGAGGGGGCAAGAGACCCAGTACTTC. Translating gives CASSLASVWRGQETQYF.

This chain uses TRBV20-1 with TRBJ1-4; no definite D call. Germline assignment: CDR1 DFQATT and CDR2 SNEGSKA (reference sequence). CDR3 length: 12 amino acids. CDR3 coding DNA: TGCAGCGTGACACGGGTCAATGAAAAACTGTTTTTT. Its translation: CSVTRVNEKLFF.